This T cell receptor (beta chain) was found in a study of shared T cell receptors in the human thymus. The method was immunoSEQ multiplex PCR; TCRdb's version includes in-frame clones alone and lacks a portion of them. The profile shows just under 550,000 clones, more than 75% of them singletons. With 6 bases clipped from V and 5 bases from J, the junction kept 13 bases outside the gene matches. This CDR3 region has 15 residues. CDR1 is MNHEY, CDR2 SVGAGI, per germline. This sample also appeared in a second study, on human thymus T cells. That work contributes: The sample donors, healthy Finnish infants, were having corrective surgery for congenital heart defects. Corrective heart surgery yielded the resections from which the thymus tissue came. Usage of V and J genes appeared biased in thymic and blood repertoires.

Sample: thymocytes. This TCR derives from a boy younger than two with a congenital heart defect. This chain connects TRBV6-5 to TRBJ2-7, with TRBD2 matching 7 bases. The CDR3 bases are TGTGCCAGCAGCCCCAGGTCCACGGGGAGGGACGAGCAGTACTTC. Amino acid sequence: CASSPRSTGRDEQYF.